These 31 T cell receptor beta chains share one sample of origin, sequenced in a study of T cells in Graves' hyperthyroidism and ophthalmopathy. RNA transcripts yielded amplified TCR beta CDR3 regions. Primed by the HTBI set, a first-round RT-PCR was run on the TCR CDR3. MiXCR, applied by TCRdb to the multiplex PCR reads, yields one record per CDR3 protein. The data contain fewer than 550,000 distinct CDR3 sequences, approximately 15% of them singletons. Sequenced: blood. The receptor source for this set is a woman in her late teens or twenties with Graves' hyperthyroidism.

This clonotype came up many times. This chain uses TRBV7-2 with TRBJ1-1; D unresolved. CDR1 is SGHTA, CDR2 FQGNSA, per germline. The V and J ends lost 3 bases and 5 bases respectively, with 10 bases between them. The CDR3 loop spans 13 amino acids. The CDR3: CASSFGEGTEAFF. CDR3 bases: TGTGCCAGCAGCTTCGGGGAGGGTACTGAAGCTTTCTTT.

The sample holds many counts of this clonotype. J is TRBJ2-1 and V is TRBV5-1; 12 nucleotides agree with TRBD2. V trimming: 2 bases; J trimming: 9 bases; junction bases outside the gene matches: 6. The CDR3 consists of 15 residues. Per germline, CDR1 SGHRS and CDR2 YFSETQ. For the CDR3, the DNA is TGCGCCAGCAGCTTAGGACTAGCGGGATTGGGTGAGCAGTTCTTC. Residues: CASSLGLAGLGEQFF.

The J gene is TRBJ2-4, the V gene TRBV27; D might be TRBD1 (6 bases). From germline, CDR1 is MNHEY and CDR2 SMNVEV (reference sequence). The CDR3 consists of 15 residues. The V end lost 8 bases, the J end lost 4 bases, and 18 bases lay between the germline ends. The DNA for the CDR3 is TGTGCCAGCGGAACACAGGGTACCCTAAAAAACATTCAGTACTTC. Its translation is CASGTQGTLKNIQYF.

This clonotype was observed at least ten times. The chain uses TRBV28 and TRBJ2-7, with D possibly TRBD1 on 6 matching bases. Looked up from germline, CDR1 is MDHEN and CDR2 is SYDVKM. Trimming cost V 2 bases and J 4 bases, with 15 bases left between them. The CDR3 is 15 amino acids. CDR3 in DNA: TGTGCCAGCAGTTTAACCCAGGGGCGGGCATACGAGCAGTACTTC. Residues: CASSLTQGRAYEQYF.

This clonotype was observed many times. One end of the junction varies from germline; a read error may be responsible. The chain has TRBV2 and TRBJ2-1; D possibly corresponds to TRBD2 (5 bases). Germline V gives CDR1 SNHLY, CDR2 FYNNEI. The CDR3 spans 13 residues. The CDR3 nucleotides are TGTGCCAGCAGCCCGGGGTCCTACAGTGAGCAGTTCTTC. Translated: CASSPGSYSEQFF.

A few counts support this clonotype. The chain employs TRBV5-1 and TRBJ2-3; the D is unclear. The CDR3 consists of 13 residues. V gave up 0 bases and J gave up 6 bases, with 8 bases separating them. CDR1 and CDR2 (germline): SGHRS, YFSETQ. Here the CDR3 reads CASSLVVYDTQYF. CDR3 sequence (DNA): TGCGCCAGCAGCTTGGTTGTGTACGATACGCAGTATTTT.

This clonotype has at least ten counts. The genes are TRBV6-2 or TRBV6-3 and TRBJ2-1; unclear D gene. The V gene lost 2 bases and the J gene lost 4 bases, with 9 bases spanning the gap. Germline V lookup: CDR1 MNHEY, CDR2 SVGEGT. The CDR3 has 14 residues. The CDR3 coding sequence is TGTGCCAGCAGTTACATGCGGTGGTACAATGAGCAGTTCTTC. This encodes CASSYMRWYNEQFF.

The rearrangement links TRBV6-2 or TRBV6-3 to TRBJ2-1; 8 nucleotides match TRBD2. This CDR3 is built from 15 residues. The junction had 10 bases not matched to a gene; V was cut back by 8 bases and J by 4 bases. Germline V CDR1 and CDR2: MNHEY, SVGEGT. CDR3 region: CASLAGASGYNEQFF. DNA of the CDR3: TGTGCCAGCCTGGCGGGGGCTAGCGGGTACAATGAGCAGTTCTTC.

This clonotype came up many times. The gene calls are TRBV12-3 or TRBV12-4 and TRBJ2-3, with TRBD1 as a possible D gene (7 bases). Trimming took 6 bases from V and 3 from J, leaving 16 bases between them. The CDR3 covers 15 residues. DNA of the CDR3: TGTGCCAGCAGGCTTCAGGGGGGCCGGACAGATACGCAGTATTTT. It is translated as CASRLQGGRTDTQYF.

As regards this clonotype: Sequence at one end of the junction differs from germline and may be a read error. The chain carries TRBV12-3 or TRBV12-4 and TRBJ1-5, with 7 nucleotides matching TRBD1. The CDR3 sequence is 15 residues long. Here the CDR3 DNA reads TGTGCCAACAGTCAAATGGACAGGAGAAATCAGCCCCAGCATTTT. Amino acid sequence: CANSQMDRRNQPQHF.

Comment on this clonotype: The junction departs from the called germline gene at one end, perhaps through a read error. This sequence joins TRBV7-7 and TRBJ2-5, with D perhaps matching TRBD2 (5 bases). The germline V gene has CDR1 SSHAT and CDR2 FNYEAQ (reference sequence). This CDR3 contains 13 residues. The CDR3 nucleotides are TGTGCTAGCAGCTTACTGGGGAGAGAGACCCAGTACTTC. As protein: CASSLLGRETQYF.

This clonotype was seen repeatedly, ten times or more. V is TRBV28 and J is TRBJ2-1, with a possible D match to TRBD2 (6 bases). This CDR3 is 14 amino acids long. Germline CDR1 reads MDHEN; CDR2 reads SYDVKM. The V end was cut by 2 bases, the J end by 12 bases, with 17 bases between. Written as DNA, the CDR3 is TGTGCCAGCAGTTTAACCCTCGGGAGCCATGGGCAGTTCTTC. This sequence encodes CASSLTLGSHGQFF.

This clonotype was recorded a few times. A clone one base away is much larger, so this may be a read error. The chain employs TRBV24-1 and TRBJ2-5; weak D call: TRBD2 (5 bases). This CDR3 is 15 amino acids long. The germline gives CDR1 KGHDR, CDR2 SFDVKD. V was clipped by 5 bases and J by 1 base, with 13 bases between them. The CDR3 here is CATSGADYRQETQYF. DNA for the CDR3: TGTGCCACCAGTGGTGCCGACTACCGCCAAGAGACCCAGTACTTC.

In this sample, this clonotype turned up a few times. This sequence joins TRBV11-1 and TRBJ2-1; TRBD2 agrees at 7 bases. Germline V CDR1 and CDR2: SGHAT, FQDESV (reference sequence). The V segment lost 1 base and the J segment 6 bases; nucleotides outside the gene matches: 15. The CDR3 loop spans 18 amino acids. In DNA, the CDR3 is TGTGCCAGCAGCTTAGTAGGGAGGGCCTTGGGCTCTGGCAATGAGCAGTTCTTC. This sequence encodes CASSLVGRALGSGNEQFF.

V is TRBV15 and J is TRBJ2-1; 7 bases agree with TRBD2. CDR1 and CDR2 from the germline V gene are LNHNV and YYDKDF (reference sequence). V trimming: 8 bases; J trimming: 5 bases; junction bases outside the gene matches: 9. CDR3 length: 14 residues. For the CDR3, the DNA is TGTGCCACCGACGACGGCGGGAGCCACAATGAGCAGTTCTTC. Protein sequence: CATDDGGSHNEQFF.

This rearrangement joins TRBV27 to TRBJ1-3, with D tentatively TRBD1 (5 bases). The CDR3 has 16 amino acids. Germline V gene data show CDR1 as MNHEY and CDR2 as SMNVEV (reference sequence). Deletions cut 4 bases from V and 1 base from J, with 14 bases between. The CDR3 protein is CASSSNPRVSGNTIYF. Here the CDR3 DNA reads TGTGCCAGCAGTTCAAACCCCAGGGTTTCTGGAAACACCATATATTTT.

This clonotype was observed many times. The chain links TRBV12-3 or TRBV12-4 to TRBJ1-5; 8 nucleotides line up with TRBD1. The CDR3 sequence is 15 residues long. Unmatched junction bases numbered 6, after V lost 0 bases and J lost 8 bases. The CDR3 loop is CASSLAGQVHKPQHF. Written as DNA, the CDR3 is TGTGCCAGCAGTTTAGCGGGACAGGTGCATAAGCCCCAGCATTTT.

V and J are TRBV9 and TRBJ2-6; 10 nucleotides align to TRBD1. CDR3 length: 18 amino acids. The ends lost 0 bases at V and 0 bases at J; junction bases unmatched: 3. CDR1 SGDLS and CDR2 YYNGEE come from the germline V gene. CDR3 sequence: CASSVGQGAHSGANVLTF. CDR3 nucleotides: TGTGCCAGCAGCGTAGGACAGGGGGCACACTCTGGGGCCAACGTCCTGACTTTC.

CDR3 loop: CASSLGTGLYTGELFF. Here the CDR3 DNA reads TGTGCCAGCAGTTTAGGGACAGGTTTATACACCGGGGAGCTGTTTTTT. V is TRBV28 and J is TRBJ2-2; 8 positions agree with TRBD1. Trimming removed 2 bases from V and 3 bases from J; junction bases left unmatched: 5. The CDR3 extends over 16 amino acids. Germline CDR1 and CDR2: MDHEN and SYDVKM.

The chain joins TRBV6-6 to TRBJ2-1; 8 bases fit TRBD2. J lost 7 bases, V lost 0 bases, and 8 bases had no gene match. This CDR3 is 16 amino acids long. CDR1 and CDR2 from the germline V gene are MNHNY and SVGAGI (reference sequence). The CDR3 region is CASSYSGAGVPNEQFF. In DNA, the CDR3 is TGTGCCAGCAGTTACTCGGGAGCGGGAGTTCCGAATGAGCAGTTCTTC.

This clonotype has only a few counts. The chain carries TRBV3-1 and TRBJ2-1; 9 bases match TRBD2. Looked up from germline, CDR1 is LGHDT and CDR2 is YNNKEL (reference sequence). The ends lost 1 base at V and 8 bases at J; junction bases unmatched: 6. The CDR3 contains 15 residues. The DNA for the CDR3 is TGTGCCAGCAGCCAAGCGCCTAGCGGGGTCGATGAGCAGTTCTTC. Amino acid sequence: CASSQAPSGVDEQFF.

Ten or more counts support this clonotype. V and J are TRBV20-1 and TRBJ1-6, with D perhaps matching TRBD1 (5 bases). Germline loops: CDR1 DFQATT, CDR2 SNEGSKA (reference sequence). CDR3 length: 15 amino acids. Trimming pared 2 bases from V and 10 bases from J, leaving 18 bases between. CDR3 DNA sequence: TGCAGTGCTAGAAATTTGGGCAGGGAGGAATCACCCCTCCACTTT. It yields the protein CSARNLGREESPLHF.

The table lists this clonotype with many counts. The chain combines TRBV10-3 with TRBJ2-7; no reliable D call. The CDR3 is 13 amino acids. V was trimmed by 4 bases and J by 3 bases, leaving 10 bases between them. Germline CDR1 ENHRY, CDR2 SYGVKD. The CDR3 coding sequence is TGTGCCATCAGTGCAGACCGAGACTACGAGCAGTACTTC. It yields the protein CAISADRDYEQYF.

This clonotype was seen repeatedly, ten times or more. The V call is TRBV11-2, the J call TRBJ2-7; 10 bases align to TRBD2. The trim removed 5 bases at V and 5 bases at J, leaving 9 bases unmatched. The germline gives CDR1 SGHAT, CDR2 FQNNGV. This CDR3 has 15 residues. CDR3 DNA sequence: TGTGCCAGCAGCACCGCTAGCGGGAGTTTGAACGAGCAGTACTTC. Protein product: CASSTASGSLNEQYF.

This clonotype was seen at least ten times. This chain connects TRBV20-1 to TRBJ1-6; no clear D gene. V gave up 1 base and J gave up 5 bases, with 6 bases separating them. Germline V gene lookup returns CDR1 DFQATT and CDR2 SNEGSKA (reference sequence). The CDR3 is 13 amino acids. Written as DNA, the CDR3 is TGCAGTGCTAGAGTAGGGAATAATTCACCCCTCCACTTT. Its translation is CSARVGNNSPLHF.

The sample holds many counts of this clonotype. J is TRBJ2-1 and V is TRBV2; TRBD2 aligns across 13 bases. Unmatched junction bases numbered 3, after V lost 6 bases and J lost 4 bases. The CDR3 has 15 residues. Per the germline V gene, CDR1 is SNHLY and CDR2 is FYNNEI. The CDR3, as DNA: TGTGCCAGCAGGAAGACTAGCGGGAGGTACAATGAGCAGTTCTTC. Amino acids: CASRKTSGRYNEQFF.

The sample holds a few counts of this clonotype. The gene calls are TRBV7-9 and TRBJ2-2; D possibly corresponds to TRBD1 (5 bases). V dropped 11 bases and J dropped 2 bases, with 12 bases sitting between them. The CDR3 consists of 13 residues. Germline loops: CDR1 SEHNR, CDR2 FQNEAQ (reference sequence). CDR3 protein: CAYRQRNTGELFF. The CDR3 region has the DNA TGTGCCTACCGACAGAGAAACACCGGGGAGCTGTTTTTT.

This clonotype was seen a few times. This chain joins TRBV11-3 and TRBJ2-2; 9 bases agree with TRBD1. This CDR3 region has 17 residues. Germline V CDR1 and CDR2: SGHNT, YENEEA. V shed 5 bases and J 4 bases; nucleotides not matched to a gene: 11. Here the CDR3 reads CASSLRPGQGFTGELFF. Here the CDR3 DNA reads TGTGCCAGCAGCCTCCGCCCGGGACAGGGCTTCACCGGGGAGCTGTTTTTT.

This sequence joins TRBV20-1 and TRBJ1-1, with TRBD1 matching over 8 bases. V trimming: 3 bases; J trimming: 4 bases; junction bases outside the gene matches: 4. The germline gives CDR1 DFQATT, CDR2 SNEGSKA (reference sequence). The CDR3 covers 13 residues. The CDR3 loop is CSASSDRGTEAFF. The CDR3 DNA sequence: TGCAGTGCTAGTAGCGACAGGGGCACTGAAGCTTTCTTT.

This chain joins TRBV20-1 and TRBJ2-1; D is possibly TRBD1 or TRBD2 (5 bases each). Trimming took 6 bases from V and 6 from J, leaving 9 bases between them. This CDR3 comprises 11 residues. From germline, CDR1 is DFQATT and CDR2 SNEGSKA (reference sequence). The CDR3: CSAERGNEQFF. CDR3 nucleotide sequence: TGCAGTGCCGAGAGGGGCAATGAGCAGTTCTTC.

This clonotype was counted at least ten times. The chain recombines TRBV16 with TRBJ1-5; TRBD1 is a possible D gene (5 bases). CDR3 size: 15 residues. Germline V gives CDR1 KGHSY, CDR2 FQNENV. Between the trimmed V and J ends, which lost 2 bases and 0 bases, there was a span of 8 bases. The CDR3 loop reads CASSQTGGSNQPQHF. The CDR3 coding sequence is TGTGCCAGCAGCCAAACGGGGGGTAGCAATCAGCCCCAGCATTTT.